This TCR beta chain was sequenced for a study of immune cell composition in non-small cell lung cancer. The repertoire was sequenced with immunoSEQ multiplex PCR; TCRdb's copy has only in-frame clones and lacks some. The profile shows about 3,100 clones, about four fifths of them singletons. CDR3 length: 15 residues. Germline lookup yields CDR1 SGHAT and CDR2 FQNNGV. The V and J ends lost 7 bases and 1 base, in that order; junction bases with no gene match: 9. Sequenced: lung tumor tissue. This sequence originates from a human donor with non-small cell lung cancer. V usage is TRBV11-2 and J usage is TRBJ1-1; 7 bases line up with TRBD1. CDR3 coding DNA: TGTGCCAGCAAAAACAGGGGTGGGGCGAACACTGAAGCTTTCTTT. Amino acids: CASKNRGGANTEAFF.